This paragraph covers one T cell receptor (beta chain) sequence. The target of this receptor is not known. The sample holds no much larger clone one base away, and base qualities are not on file. These data are taken from a study of blood T cell repertoires in COVID-19 (dated by TCRdb to the early 2020s). Turning to the overall study: The collaborator samples originated in the United States, Italy and Spain and spanned the acute and convalescent phases of COVID-19. The material from the prospective study consisted of cDNA or gDNA derived from T cells, B-cell-depleted T cells, or PBMCs. Subjects who had been exposed to COVID-19, were actively infected with it, or had recovered from it provided the deeply sampled blood TCRbeta repertoires that made up the dataset. The repertoires were released in a freely available public database meant as a resource for research on the immune response to SARS-CoV-2. Samples were obtained from the ongoing ImmuneRACE study (first 160 participants) and from some 1,200 subjects provided by 6 global collaborators. Nearly every sample came with metadata listing a de-identified subject ID, COVID-19 status, age in years and sex. Where HLA class I and class II types were available, the types were taken from metadata supplied by the sample provider, not from assay-based typing.

Overall results and qualifications from the work: Clinical and demographic metadata were provided uncurated, with the amount varying by source and participant.

Whole blood was collected in K2EDTA tubes by collaborating institutions according to the institutions' own protocols. For TCRbeta analysis, collaborators shipped samples as frozen whole blood, isolated PBMCs, or DNA extracted from either of those sample types. CDR1 and CDR2 (LNHNV, YYDKDF) derive from the germline V gene (reference sequence). Its CDR3 holds 16 amino acids, cysteine through phenylalanine. Only CDR3 DNA remains: 48 bases, in frame from the first base. The V end gives up 1 base and the J end 3 bases, leaving 5 bases in the junction not matched to a gene. TCRbeta CDR3 regions were amplified from genomic DNA by means of the immunoSEQ Assay, a bias-controlled multiplex PCR. The paper's processing steps were these. Nucleated cell counts per sample were estimated from amplification of reference gene primers within the assay. To quantify the absolute abundance of each unique TCRbeta CDR3 rearrangement, sequence reads were collapsed and filtered. For each sample, productive Simpson clonality was calculated by taking the square root of Simpson's diversity index across productive rearrangements. Entries here come from immuneACCESS through TCRdb and include only in-frame sequences with V and J called. Some clones fail to appear in such tables; in the studies checked, an unresolved V gene covers under half of the shortfall, and the cause of the remainder is unknown. Clonal size and the V and J genes are those of that table, whereas D and trimming came from the DNA. The sample has about 60,000 clones on record, 76% of them singletons. Clones ranked in the top ten supply around half of the sample.

The V and J segments used are TRBV15 and TRBJ2-7, and 11 junctional nucleotides match TRBD2. The sequence was obtained from a woman older than 75 with acute or convalescent COVID-19. Sequencing was carried out using peripheral blood. The CDR3 amino acid sequence is: CATSRGAGTSGYEQYF. The nucleotide sequence reads TGTGCCACCAGCAGAGGAGCGGGGACTAGCGGCTACGAGCAGTACTTC. The entire variable domain, with the stretches around the CDR3 drawn from the reference TRBV15 and TRBJ2-7 proteins, is DAMVIQNPRYQVTQFGKPVTLSCSQTLNHNVMYWYQQKSSQAPKLLFHYYDKDFNNEADTPDNFQSRRPNTSFCFLDIRSPGLGDTAMYLCATSRGAGTSGYEQYFGPGTRLTVT.